Only a few counts were recorded for the clone carrying this TCR beta chain. What it binds is not known. Gene names denote mouse genes. The same CDR3 also results from other DNA sequences found in this sample. The study sorted pooled cutaneous lymph node cells by CD4, CD8alpha, NKG2D, NKG2ACE and other markers. The data were taken from a study of CD8+ T cells in alopecia areata. As for the study in general: The approximately 7-11-week-old female C3H/HeJ mice were given skin taken from approximately 6-13-month-old C3H/HeJ graft donors that had spontaneous alopecia.

RNA extraction was followed by reverse transcription into cDNA, which acted as the sequencing template. The repertoire was sequenced with immunoSEQ multiplex PCR; TCRdb's copy has only in-frame clones and lacks some. Recorded here are more than 250,000 clones, none singletons. The study's findings and limits: Scalp sample data also include resident alphabeta T cells from normal skin. Mice showed clearer TCR sharing than patients did, a gap that was possibly HLA-related. Lesional scalp exceeded normal scalp in clonality, especially in alopecia totalis/universalis.

The sample consisted of CD4+ T cells sorted from a lymph node. The sequence came from a C3H/HeJ mouse with alopecia areata. MHC haplotype of the mouse line: H2-k.

The covered CDR3 bases are TGTGCCAGCAGTGATGCCGGGACAGGGGACACA. Encoded protein: CASSDAGTGDT. The whole CDR3 region reads CASSDAGTGDTEVFF. The chain carries TRBV13-1 and TRBJ1-1; 10 bases fit TRBD1. Read data end 4 residues before the CDR3 end; the end is taken from the germline J gene. This CDR3 is 15 amino acids long. Trimming took 0 bases from V and 3 from J; bases not matched to a gene: 2. Germline CDR1 and CDR2: NSHNY and SYGAGN.